The 30 T cell receptor beta chains in this list originate from one sample, sequenced in a study of blood T cell repertoires in COVID-19. Method: immunoSEQ multiplex PCR; TCRdb's copy keeps in-frame clones and lacks some. Of 95,000 to 150,000 clones listed, over 65% are singletons. Sequenced input: peripheral blood. The receptors shown here come from a man between 60 and 70 years old with acute or convalescent COVID-19.

This chain uses TRBV6-2 or TRBV6-3 with TRBJ2-1, with D tentatively TRBD1 (7 bases). The CDR3 is 15 residues long. Trimming shortened V by 2 bases and J by 8 bases, and 16 bases separated the two germline ends. Germline CDR1 MNHEY, CDR2 SVGEGT. Written as DNA, the CDR3 is TGTGCCAGCAGTTACCCGATAGGGGGCGGGGATGAGCAGTTCTTC. Translation gives CASSYPIGGGDEQFF.

The chain employs TRBV9 and TRBJ2-5, with TRBD2 matching over 8 bases. Germline V gene data show CDR1 as SGDLS and CDR2 as YYNGEE. The V and J ends lost 2 bases and 3 bases, in that order; junction bases with no gene match: 9. The CDR3 is 16 amino acids. DNA of the CDR3: TGTGCCAGCAGCGTTAGTAGCGGGACTCGTGAAGAGACCCAGTACTTC. This gives the protein CASSVSSGTREETQYF.

The chain couples TRBV19 to TRBJ2-3; 9 nucleotides line up with TRBD2. This CDR3 has 14 residues. CDR1 is LNHDA and CDR2 is SQIVND in the germline V gene (reference sequence). V dropped 4 bases and J dropped 7; count of bases not matched to a gene: 6. The CDR3 bases are TGTGCCAGTAGTAGTAGCGGGAGTATAAATACGCAGTATTTT. Protein sequence: CASSSSGSINTQYF.

V usage is TRBV7-2 and J usage is TRBJ2-1; 8 bases agree with TRBD2. The CDR3 runs 15 residues. Germline V lookup: CDR1 SGHTA, CDR2 FQGNSA. With V trimmed by 4 bases and J by 2 bases, 4 bases remained unmatched. CDR3: CASSSGTRAYNEQFF. The CDR3 region has the DNA TGTGCCAGCAGCTCCGGGACTAGGGCCTACAATGAGCAGTTCTTC.

The chain links TRBV10-1 to TRBJ1-3; possibly TRBD1 for D (5 bases). Trimming cost V 6 bases and J 4 bases, with 13 bases left between them. The CDR3 sequence is 14 residues long. Germline CDR1 is WNHNN and CDR2 is SYGVQD (reference sequence). The CDR3 sequence is CASSYRISGNTIYF. CDR3 bases: TGCGCCAGCAGCTACAGGATCTCAGGAAACACCATATATTTT.

The chain's CDR3 is CASSLEGAAGEQYF. CDR3 DNA: TGTGCCAGCAGCTTAGAGGGAGCGGCTGGCGAGCAGTACTTC. The chain combines TRBV7-2 with TRBJ2-7, with TRBD2 as a possible D gene (5 bases). Trimming pared 1 base from V and 6 bases from J, leaving 13 bases between. The CDR3 covers 14 residues. The germline V gene encodes CDR1 SGHTA and CDR2 FQGNSA.

The genes are TRBV7-2 and TRBJ2-1; D gene uncertain. Germline values: CDR1 SGHTA, CDR2 FQGNSA. The CDR3 consists of 14 residues. Trimming pared 6 bases from V and 8 bases from J, leaving 17 bases between. The CDR3 protein is CASRISPREDEQFF. DNA for the CDR3: TGTGCCAGCAGGATATCACCCCGTGAGGATGAGCAGTTCTTC.

The rearrangement links TRBV6-2 or TRBV6-3 to TRBJ2-6; no clear D. CDR3 length equals 16 residues. In germline, CDR1 is MNHEY, CDR2 SVGEGT. V was trimmed by 4 bases and J by 0 bases, leaving 10 bases between them. The DNA for the CDR3 is TGTGCCAGCAGTTCCCTTGAGCCCTCTGGGGCCAACGTCCTGACTTTC. It translates to CASSSLEPSGANVLTF.

The gene calls are TRBV11-2 and TRBJ2-1; D not resolved. Germline V lookup: CDR1 SGHAT, CDR2 FQNNGV. The CDR3 sequence is 16 residues long. The V gene lost 0 bases and the J gene lost 0 bases, with 9 bases spanning the gap. In DNA form, the CDR3 reads TGTGCCAGCAGCTTAGATCGCGGAAACTCCTACAATGAGCAGTTCTTC. Its translation is CASSLDRGNSYNEQFF.

The chain links TRBV28 to TRBJ2-2; 8 nucleotides line up with TRBD2. Germline trimming cut 7 bases from V and 7 bases from J; bases unmatched to any gene: 8. The CDR3 length is 14 residues. Germline V gene lookup returns CDR1 MDHEN and CDR2 SYDVKM. CDR3 sequence reads: CASKASGSVGELFF. In nucleotides, the CDR3 is TGTGCCAGCAAAGCTAGCGGGTCTGTCGGGGAGCTGTTTTTT.

The chain joins TRBV28 to TRBJ1-5, with 7 positions matching TRBD1. CDR3 length: 12 amino acids. With 6 bases clipped from V and 7 bases from J, the junction kept 3 bases outside the gene matches. Germline-derived CDR1 and CDR2 are MDHEN and SYDVKM. The CDR3 DNA sequence: TGTGCCAGCAGCACGGGACAGCAGCCCCAGCATTTT. This sequence encodes CASSTGQQPQHF.

The V call is TRBV7-9, the J call TRBJ2-7; the match to TRBD1 covers 7 bases. Unmatched junction bases numbered 2, after V lost 5 bases and J lost 4 bases. There are 12 residues in the CDR3. Germline V gives CDR1 SEHNR, CDR2 FQNEAQ (reference sequence). The CDR3 reads CASSPGQYEQYF. In nucleotides, the CDR3 is TGTGCCAGCAGCCCGGGACAGTACGAGCAGTACTTC.

The V call is TRBV6-2 or TRBV6-3, the J call TRBJ1-2; TRBD1 matches 9 bases. Germline CDR1 is MNHEY and CDR2 is SVGEGT. The trim removed 9 bases at V and 6 bases at J, leaving 11 bases unmatched. This CDR3 comprises 14 residues. CDR3 nucleotides: TGTGCCAGTAGCGGGACAGGGAGACACCATGGCTACACCTTC. Its translation is CASSGTGRHHGYTF.

This chain joins TRBV27 and TRBJ2-1; 7 bases match TRBD1. Germline loops: CDR1 MNHEY, CDR2 SMNVEV (reference sequence). V shed 5 bases, J shed 13 bases, and the junction held 11 bases outside the gene matches. The CDR3 spans 13 residues. CDR3 in DNA: TGTGCCAGCAGTCTAGAAACAGGGGTTAACCAGTTCTTC. Translated, it gives CASSLETGVNQFF.

The chain has TRBV19 and TRBJ1-2; 9 bases fit TRBD1. J lost 0 bases, V lost 6 bases, and 2 bases had no gene match. The CDR3 covers 14 residues. Germline CDR1 is LNHDA and CDR2 is SQIVND (reference sequence). CDR3: CASSWDRANYGYTF. CDR3 DNA sequence: TGTGCCAGTAGCTGGGACAGGGCTAACTATGGCTACACCTTC.

The chain links TRBV2 to TRBJ2-2, with TRBD1 identical over 9 bases. After removal of 7 bases from V and 4 bases from J, the junction contained 7 bases not matched to a gene. The CDR3 totals 15 residues. Germline V gene sequence: CDR1 SNHLY, CDR2 FYNNEI. The CDR3 here is CASTRGQGPTGELFF. CDR3 bases: TGTGCCAGCACTCGCGGACAGGGGCCCACCGGGGAGCTGTTTTTT.

The rearrangement joins TRBV10-1 to TRBJ1-5; perhaps TRBD1 as D (6 bases). The CDR3 covers 15 residues. Per the germline V gene, CDR1 is WNHNN and CDR2 is SYGVQD (reference sequence). Trimming pared 3 bases from V and 4 bases from J, leaving 13 bases between. The CDR3 bases are TGCGCCAGCAGTGAAGGGTCAGGGGTTAATCAGCCCCAGCATTTT. It codes for CASSEGSGVNQPQHF.

The chain couples TRBV4-3 to TRBJ2-1; D might be TRBD2 (6 bases). CDR3 length: 16 amino acids. Germline values: CDR1 LGHNA, CDR2 YSLEER. Trimming cost V 2 bases and J 1 base, with 12 bases left between them. The CDR3 protein is CASSQTTGESYNEQFF. The CDR3 DNA follows: TGCGCCAGCAGCCAAACTACGGGAGAATCCTACAATGAGCAGTTCTTC.

This clone was detected only once. V gene TRBV2 combines with J gene TRBJ2-7, with a weak D call TRBD2 (6 bases). Germline-derived CDR1 and CDR2 are SNHLY and FYNNEI. The CDR3 totals 14 residues. Trimming removed 5 bases at V and 0 bases at J, with 11 bases between. The CDR3 sequence: CASSMRGSSYEQYF. The CDR3 DNA follows: TGTGCCAGCAGTATGCGGGGTTCCTCCTACGAGCAGTACTTC.

This clone was recorded once. V and J are TRBV29-1 and TRBJ2-5; TRBD1 matches at 7 bases. With V trimmed by 4 bases and J by 6 bases, 8 bases remained unmatched. CDR1 and CDR2 from the germline V gene are SQVTM and ANQGSEA. The CDR3 is 13 residues long. CDR3 nucleotides: TGCAGCGTTGGTCTAGCAGGGGGAAAGACCCAGTACTTC. It is translated as CSVGLAGGKTQYF. Filled out from reference TRBV29-1 and TRBJ2-5, the complete variable domain reads SAVISQKPSRDICQRGTSLTIQCQVDSQVTMMFWYRQQPGQSLTLIATANQGSEATYESGFVIDKFPISRPNLTFSTLTVSNMSPEDSSIYLCSVGLAGGKTQYFGPGTRLLVL.

The gene calls are TRBV19 and TRBJ1-1; D is possibly TRBD1 (5 bases). Germline V gene lookup returns CDR1 LNHDA and CDR2 SQIVND (reference sequence). CDR3 size: 13 residues. Trimming took 0 bases from V and 12 from J, leaving 14 bases between them. This chain's CDR3 is CASSIEKGRLPFF. In DNA, the CDR3 is TGTGCCAGTAGTATAGAGAAGGGGAGGTTGCCTTTCTTT.

V and J are TRBV4-3 and TRBJ1-1, with unresolved D. CDR3 length: 15 residues. V shed 0 bases and J shed 3 bases, with 11 bases lying between them. CDR1 LGHNA and CDR2 YSLEER come from the germline V gene. In nucleotides, the CDR3 is TGCGCCAGCAGCCAAGATCTGAGTTCGTACACTGAAGCTTTCTTT. Its protein product is CASSQDLSSYTEAFF.

The rearrangement links TRBV19 to TRBJ1-5; possible D gene TRBD1, 5 bases. Germline CDR1 and CDR2: LNHDA and SQIVND (reference sequence). The CDR3 is made up of 14 amino acids. Trimming cost V 3 bases and J 6 bases, with 12 bases left between them. The CDR3 coding sequence is TGTGCCAGTAGTATGGGGGGGAATGGTCAGCCCCAGCATTTT. Translating gives CASSMGGNGQPQHF. Based on the CDR3 plus reference TRBV19 and TRBJ1-5, the full variable domain is DGGITQSPKYLFRKEGQNVTLSCEQNLNHDAMYWYRQDPGQGLRLIYYSQIVNDFQKGDIAEGYSVSREKKESFPLTVTSAQKNPTAFYLCASSMGGNGQPQHFGDGTRLSIL.

The genes are TRBV3-1 (or the pseudogene TRBV3-2) and TRBJ2-5; TRBD1 might be the D (6 bases). The CDR3 spans 15 residues. The germline CDR1 and CDR2 sequences are LGHDT and YNNKEL (reference sequence). V lost 4 bases and J 1 base, leaving 13 bases between the germline ends. The CDR3 region has the DNA TGTGCCAGCAGCCCCTTGGACAGCTTCCAAGAGACCCAGTACTTC. This gives the protein CASSPLDSFQETQYF.

The chain uses TRBV3-1 (or the pseudogene TRBV3-2) and TRBJ2-3; 16 bases are shared with TRBD2. After removal of 0 bases from V and 1 base from J, the junction contained 1 base not matched to a gene. The germline CDR1 and CDR2 sequences are LGHDT and YNNKEL (reference sequence). The CDR3 contains 18 residues. The chain's CDR3 is CASSQDGTSGRGTDTQYF. The CDR3 DNA follows: TGTGCCAGCAGCCAAGATGGGACTAGCGGGAGGGGCACAGATACGCAGTATTTT.

This chain connects TRBV5-6 to TRBJ1-5; no reliable D call. Germline assignment: CDR1 SGHDT and CDR2 YYEEEE. The CDR3 consists of 13 residues. V lost 4 bases, J lost 2 bases, and 7 bases lay in between. CDR3 bases: TGTGCCAGCAGCCAGAAAGGCAATCAGCCCCAGCATTTT. Its translation: CASSQKGNQPQHF.

The chain uses TRBV20-1 and TRBJ2-7; 8 nucleotides align to TRBD2. The germline gives CDR1 DFQATT, CDR2 SNEGSKA (reference sequence). This CDR3 has 13 residues. V gave up 3 bases and J gave up 4 bases; unmatched junction bases: 5. CDR3 residues: CSASREGTYEQYF. As DNA, the CDR3 is TGCAGTGCTAGTCGGGAGGGGACATACGAGCAGTACTTC.

The rearrangement uses TRBV10-3 and TRBJ1-2; TRBD1 matches at 7 bases. This CDR3 is 14 amino acids long. Per germline, CDR1 ENHRY and CDR2 SYGVKD. Losses at the gene ends were 3 bases for V and 4 bases for J; bases not matched to a gene: 5. Here the CDR3 DNA reads TGTGCCATCAGTGAAAAGGGGGCCGGCTATGGCTACACCTTC. Its translation is CAISEKGAGYGYTF.

The chain carries TRBV29-1 and TRBJ2-7, with 8 nucleotides matching TRBD2. There are 17 residues in the CDR3. CDR1 and CDR2 from the germline V gene are SQVTM and ANQGSEA. After removal of 1 base from V and 3 bases from J, the junction contained 14 bases not matched to a gene. CDR3 residues: CSVEGSPGGAGGYEQYF. In DNA, the CDR3 is TGCAGCGTTGAAGGGTCCCCCGGGGGGGCAGGCGGCTACGAGCAGTACTTC.

The rearrangement uses TRBV7-2 and TRBJ2-5; 10 bases align to TRBD2. J was trimmed by 7 bases and V by 4 bases; bases with no gene match: 9. Germline assignment: CDR1 SGHTA and CDR2 FQGNSA. The CDR3 sequence is 15 residues long. The CDR3 sequence: CASSSASGSVGTQYF. CDR3 sequence (DNA): TGTGCCAGCAGCTCGGCTAGCGGGAGCGTCGGGACCCAGTACTTC.